These 13 T cell receptor beta chains were sequenced from one sample in a study of cytomegalovirus exposure and HLA in healthy donors. With 60 Vbeta and 13 Jbeta primers, the PCR was carried out. Some clones are missing from TCRdb's copy, which holds only in-frame ones; the method was immunoSEQ multiplex PCR. The sample has roughly 70,000 clones, around 70% seen once. What was sequenced was PBMCs. The receptors were sampled from a human donor in good health.

This chain links TRBV19 with TRBJ1-5, with TRBD1 as a possible D gene (6 bases). The V gene's germline CDR1 is LNHDA and CDR2 SQIVND (reference sequence). V was trimmed by 6 bases and J by 5 bases, leaving 11 bases between them. CDR3 length equals 13 residues. CDR3 in DNA: TGTGCCAGTAGAGACAGGACCTATCAGCCCCAGCATTTT. Its translation: CASRDRTYQPQHF.

The rearrangement uses TRBV2 and TRBJ1-5; 8 bases match TRBD1. CDR3 length equals 17 residues. The germline V gene has CDR1 SNHLY and CDR2 FYNNEI. V dropped 5 bases and J dropped 0; count of bases not matched to a gene: 9. In DNA, the CDR3 is TGTGCCAGCAGTAGGGTTGGACAGGGAAATAGCAATCAGCCCCAGCATTTT. This codes for CASSRVGQGNSNQPQHF.

This chain uses TRBV5-1 with TRBJ2-5; D might be TRBD2 (5 bases). V was cut by 0 bases and J by 4 bases, with 10 bases left in between. This CDR3 has 14 amino acids. Germline CDR1 is SGHRS and CDR2 is YFSETQ. The CDR3 here is CASSLGGFGETQYF. In DNA form, the CDR3 reads TGCGCCAGCAGCTTGGGAGGGTTTGGAGAGACCCAGTACTTC.

The genes are TRBV19 and TRBJ1-1, with D possibly TRBD1 on 6 matching bases. Looked up from germline, CDR1 is LNHDA and CDR2 is SQIVND (reference sequence). Trimming cost V 6 bases and J 0 bases, with 14 bases left between them. The length of the CDR3 is 15 residues. CDR3 nucleotide sequence: TGTGCCAGTAGATCCAGAGGGGGAATGAACACTGAAGCTTTCTTT. Translated: CASRSRGGMNTEAFF.

The chain couples TRBV28 to TRBJ1-4, with 8 bases identical to TRBD1. Germline V gene data show CDR1 as MDHEN and CDR2 as SYDVKM. The CDR3 is 12 amino acids. Losses at the gene ends were 5 bases for V and 8 bases for J; bases not matched to a gene: 1. CDR3 DNA sequence: TGTGCCAGCAGTACAGGGGGAGAAAAACTGTTTTTT. It encodes CASSTGGEKLFF.

This chain uses TRBV25-1 with TRBJ1-3; D is undetermined. The V and J ends lost 6 bases and 1 base respectively, with 4 bases between them. Germline CDR1 and CDR2: MGHDK and SYGVNS. CDR3 size: 12 residues. This CDR3 is CASRTSGNTIYF. CDR3 sequence (DNA): TGTGCCAGCAGGACTTCTGGAAACACCATATATTTT.

This clone has a handful of counts. CDR3 coding DNA: TGTGCCTGGAGTGCCGGACAGGGGGGAGGCTACACCTTC. It codes for CAWSAGQGGGYTF. The genes are TRBV30 and TRBJ1-2; 10 bases align to TRBD1. The germline V gene encodes CDR1 GTSNPN and CDR2 SVGIG (reference sequence). V gave up 1 base and J gave up 8 bases; unmatched junction bases: 4. The CDR3 sequence is 13 residues long.

This sequence joins TRBV15 and TRBJ2-3; D remains unclear. Per the germline V gene, CDR1 is LNHNV and CDR2 is YYDKDF (reference sequence). The CDR3 is made up of 14 amino acids. The ends were cut back, 0 bases at V and 5 bases at J, with 9 bases in the middle. In nucleotides, the CDR3 is TGTGCCACCAGCAGAGAAAGATACAGAGATACGCAGTATTTT. Protein: CATSRERYRDTQYF.

V usage is TRBV6-4 and J usage is TRBJ2-2, with TRBD2 matching over 10 bases. Germline V gene data show CDR1 as MRHNA and CDR2 as SNTAGT. The J segment lost 6 bases and the V segment lost 2 bases, leaving 0 bases of the junction unmatched. The CDR3 contains 14 residues. The DNA for the CDR3 is TGTGCCAGCAGTGACCTAGCGGGAGCCGGGGAGCTGTTTTTT. This gives the protein CASSDLAGAGELFF.

The V and J genes are TRBV4-1 and TRBJ1-2, with 10 nucleotides matching TRBD1. The V gene end was trimmed by 1 base and the J gene end by 6 bases; junction bases not matched to a gene: 5. The CDR3 sequence is 15 residues long. The germline V gene has CDR1 MGHRA and CDR2 YSYEKL. CDR3 sequence (DNA): TGCGCCAGCAGCCAAGCCACCGACAGGGGGCATGGCTACACCTTC. Translating it yields CASSQATDRGHGYTF.

This clone was counted a few times. J is TRBJ1-2 and V is TRBV7-9; D is ambiguous. The CDR3 loop spans 13 amino acids. CDR1 and CDR2 from the germline V gene are SEHNR and FQNEAQ (reference sequence). V lost 0 bases and J 4 bases, leaving 6 bases between the germline ends. The CDR3 loop reads CASSLAAVYGYTF. CDR3 bases: TGTGCCAGCAGCTTAGCAGCGGTCTATGGCTACACCTTC.

This clone was picked up a small number of times. The rearrangement links TRBV9 to TRBJ2-1; D is undetermined. This CDR3 is 17 amino acids long. V was pared by 3 bases and J by 0 bases, with 16 bases between. The germline V gene has CDR1 SGDLS and CDR2 YYNGEE. CDR3 loop: CASSAEHQESSYNEQFF. CDR3 nucleotides: TGTGCCAGCAGCGCAGAGCATCAGGAAAGCTCCTACAATGAGCAGTTCTTC.

V usage is TRBV10-3 and J usage is TRBJ2-7; 7 bases map to TRBD1. The CDR3 sequence is 12 residues long. V gave up 4 bases and J gave up 5 bases; unmatched junction bases: 2. Looked up from germline, CDR1 is ENHRY and CDR2 is SYGVKD. This CDR3 is CAISAQGDEQYF. Here the CDR3 DNA reads TGTGCCATCAGTGCGCAGGGGGACGAGCAGTACTTC.